This TCR beta chain was identified in a study of blood T cell repertoires in COVID-19. V dropped 3 bases and J dropped 4 bases, with 13 bases sitting between them. Germline CDR1 reads SEHNR; CDR2 reads FQNEAQ (reference sequence). This CDR3 spans 15 amino acids. Original analysis: Estimates of nucleated cell counts were drawn from the amplification of reference gene primers. Measured with immunoSEQ multiplex PCR; TCRdb has only the in-frame clones, and not every one. V, J and clone size derive from that table, while D and trimming were established from the DNA sequence. The table includes around 260,000 clones, more than 85% detected once.

This rearrangement joins TRBV7-9 to TRBJ2-1; tentatively, D is TRBD2 (5 bases). This clonotype originated in a man in his thirties or forties with acute or convalescent COVID-19. Sequencing used peripheral blood. CDR3 coding DNA: TGTGCCAGCAGCTTTAGACTAACAGAATACAATGAGCAGTTCTTC. Its protein is CASSFRLTEYNEQFF.